This T cell receptor (beta chain) stems from a study of T cell responses to AZD1222 COVID-19 vaccine. The study's findings and limits: The peak T cell response came first, and repertoires were sampled only after it. Following two doses of AZD1222, Spike-specific TCR breadth and depth rose.

V lost 0 bases to trimming and J lost 4 bases, with 15 bases between them. The germline CDR1 and CDR2 sequences are MNHEY and SVGAGI. This CDR3 spans 16 amino acids. This clone has only one observation. Its matching antigen is unknown. Profiling relied on immunoSEQ multiplex PCR, and the TCRdb table lists in-frame clones only, not all of them. The data contain 130,000 to 150,000 clones, around 91% of them singletons. The source of this sequence is an adult in good health. The specimen comprised peripheral blood, sampled on day 0 of AZD1222 vaccination. The gene calls are TRBV6-5 and TRBJ1-2; no definite D call. Here the CDR3 reads CASSYSIFQTPYGYTF. CDR3 in DNA: TGTGCCAGCAGTTACTCGATATTTCAAACGCCCTATGGCTACACCTTC.